This TCR beta chain is from a study of STAT5B mutations in CD4+ large granular lymphocyte leukemia. Study-level information: The CDR3 'QG' motif was associated with a particular HLA allele among healthy donors. Broader study findings: Over 20% of private leukemic clonotypes occurred rarely in other patients' non-leukemic repertoires. Compared with healthy controls (2/35), patient top clones favored TRBV06 (8/27).

The length of the CDR3 is 14 residues. Looked up from germline, CDR1 is SGHVS and CDR2 is FQNEAQ. With 5 bases removed from V and 2 bases from J, the gap between germline ends came to 13 bases. On this clone: Antigen unknown.

Profiled with immunoSEQ multiplex PCR; TCRdb holds only in-frame clones, not every one. The sample has approximately 20,000 clones, 82% seen once. Sequenced input: CD4+ T cells from blood buffy coats. The chain has TRBV7-8 and TRBJ2-7; D is possibly TRBD2 (5 bases). The clonotype comes from a human donor in good health. The CDR3 loop reads CASSKADGTYEQYF. Here the CDR3 DNA reads TGTGCCAGCAGCAAAGCGGACGGAACCTACGAGCAGTACTTC.